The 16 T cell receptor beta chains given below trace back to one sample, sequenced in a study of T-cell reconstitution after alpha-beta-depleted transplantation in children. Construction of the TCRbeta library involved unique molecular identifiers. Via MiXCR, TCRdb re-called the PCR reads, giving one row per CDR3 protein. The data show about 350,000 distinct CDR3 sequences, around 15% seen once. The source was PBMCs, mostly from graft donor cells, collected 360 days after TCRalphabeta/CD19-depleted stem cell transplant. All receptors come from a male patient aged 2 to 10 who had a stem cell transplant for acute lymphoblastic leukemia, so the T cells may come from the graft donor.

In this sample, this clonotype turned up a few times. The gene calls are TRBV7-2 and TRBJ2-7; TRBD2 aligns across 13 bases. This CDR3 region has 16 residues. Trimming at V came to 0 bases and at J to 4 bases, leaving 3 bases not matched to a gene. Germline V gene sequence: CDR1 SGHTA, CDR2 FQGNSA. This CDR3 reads CASSLAPLAGGYEQYF. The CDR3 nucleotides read TGTGCCAGCAGCTTAGCCCCACTAGCGGGAGGGTACGAGCAGTACTTC.

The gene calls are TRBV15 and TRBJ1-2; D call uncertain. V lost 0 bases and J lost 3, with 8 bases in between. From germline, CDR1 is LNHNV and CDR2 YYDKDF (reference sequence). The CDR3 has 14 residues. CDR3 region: CATSRDDGDYGYTF. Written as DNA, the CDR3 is TGTGCCACCAGCAGAGACGATGGAGACTATGGCTACACCTTC.

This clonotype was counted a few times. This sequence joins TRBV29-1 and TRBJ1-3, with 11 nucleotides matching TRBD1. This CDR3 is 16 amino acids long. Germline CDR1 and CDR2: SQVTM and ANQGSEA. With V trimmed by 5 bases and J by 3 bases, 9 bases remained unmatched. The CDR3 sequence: CSVSGTGGPGGNTIYF. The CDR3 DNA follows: TGCAGCGTTTCCGGGACAGGGGGTCCGGGTGGAAACACCATATATTTT.

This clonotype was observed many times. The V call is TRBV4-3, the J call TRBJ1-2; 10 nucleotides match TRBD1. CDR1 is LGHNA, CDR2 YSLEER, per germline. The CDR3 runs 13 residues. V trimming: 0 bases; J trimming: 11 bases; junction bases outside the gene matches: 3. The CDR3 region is CASSQETGGRYTF. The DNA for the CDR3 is TGCGCCAGCAGCCAAGAGACAGGGGGCAGGTACACCTTC.

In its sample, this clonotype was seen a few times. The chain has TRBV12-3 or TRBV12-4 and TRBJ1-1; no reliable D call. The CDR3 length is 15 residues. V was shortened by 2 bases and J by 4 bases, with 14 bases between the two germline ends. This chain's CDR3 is CASSLSASLGTEAFF. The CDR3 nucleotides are TGTGCCAGCAGTTTAAGCGCCTCACTAGGCACTGAAGCTTTCTTT.

The CDR3 sequence: CASSLRTRAYEQYF. The CDR3 DNA reads TGTGCCAGCAGTTTAAGGACTCGGGCCTACGAGCAGTACTTC. The gene calls are TRBV12-3 or TRBV12-4 and TRBJ2-7; D is perhaps TRBD2 (5 bases). Trimming left V 2 bases short and J 2 bases short, with 10 bases between. CDR3 length: 14 residues.

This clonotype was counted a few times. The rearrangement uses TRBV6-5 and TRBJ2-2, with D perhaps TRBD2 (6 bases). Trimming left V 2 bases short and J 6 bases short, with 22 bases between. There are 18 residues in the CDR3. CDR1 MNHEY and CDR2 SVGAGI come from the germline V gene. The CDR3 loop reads CASSYPLLAPMWPGELFF. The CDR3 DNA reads TGTGCCAGCAGTTACCCGTTACTAGCCCCTATGTGGCCCGGGGAGCTGTTTTTT.

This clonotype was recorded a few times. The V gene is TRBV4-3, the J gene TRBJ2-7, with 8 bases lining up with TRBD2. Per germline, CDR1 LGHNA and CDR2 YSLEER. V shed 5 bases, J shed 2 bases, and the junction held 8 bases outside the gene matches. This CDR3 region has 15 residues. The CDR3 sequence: CASSYRLALPYEQYF. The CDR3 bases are TGCGCCAGCAGCTATCGACTAGCGCTACCCTACGAGCAGTACTTC.

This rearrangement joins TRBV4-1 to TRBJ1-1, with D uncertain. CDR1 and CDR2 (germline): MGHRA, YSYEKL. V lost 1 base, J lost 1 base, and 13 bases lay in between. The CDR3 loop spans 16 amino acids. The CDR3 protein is CASSQALGRPNTEAFF. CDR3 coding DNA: TGCGCCAGCAGCCAAGCTCTTGGACGGCCGAACACTGAAGCTTTCTTT.

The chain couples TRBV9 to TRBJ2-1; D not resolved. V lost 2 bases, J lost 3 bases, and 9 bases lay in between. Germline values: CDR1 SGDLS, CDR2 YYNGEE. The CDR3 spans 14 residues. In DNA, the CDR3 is TGTGCCAGCAGCGTTGATCTGGTCTACAATGAGCAGTTCTTC. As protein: CASSVDLVYNEQFF.

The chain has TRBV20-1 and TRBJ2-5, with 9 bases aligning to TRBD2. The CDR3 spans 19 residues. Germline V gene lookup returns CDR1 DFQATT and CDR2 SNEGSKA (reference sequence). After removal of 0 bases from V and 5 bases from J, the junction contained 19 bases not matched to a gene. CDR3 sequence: CSARDLASGDPRPWETQYF. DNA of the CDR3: TGCAGTGCTAGAGATTTGGCTAGCGGGGACCCCCGGCCGTGGGAGACCCAGTACTTC.

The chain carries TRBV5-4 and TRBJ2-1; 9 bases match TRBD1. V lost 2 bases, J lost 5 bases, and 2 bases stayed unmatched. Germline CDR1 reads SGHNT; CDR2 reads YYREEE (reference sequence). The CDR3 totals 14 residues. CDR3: CASSFRTGDNEQFF. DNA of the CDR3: TGTGCCAGCAGCTTCCGGACAGGGGACAATGAGCAGTTCTTC.

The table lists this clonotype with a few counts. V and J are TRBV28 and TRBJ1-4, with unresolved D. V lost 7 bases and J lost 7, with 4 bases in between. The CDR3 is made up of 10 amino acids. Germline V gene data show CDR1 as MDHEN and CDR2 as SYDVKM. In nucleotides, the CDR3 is TGTGCCAGCATGAGTGAAAAACTGTTTTTT. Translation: CASMSEKLFF.

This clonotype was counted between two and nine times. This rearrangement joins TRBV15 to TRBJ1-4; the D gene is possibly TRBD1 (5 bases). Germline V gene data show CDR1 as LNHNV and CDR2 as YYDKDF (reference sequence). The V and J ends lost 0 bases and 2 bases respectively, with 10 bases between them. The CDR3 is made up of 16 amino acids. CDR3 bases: TGTGCCACCAGCAGAGACGGGACGGCCACTAATGAAAAACTGTTTTTT. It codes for CATSRDGTATNEKLFF.

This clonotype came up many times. DNA for the CDR3: TGTGCCAGCAGCTTAGGGGGGTTAGCGGGGTACAATGAGCAGTTCTTC. This sequence encodes CASSLGGLAGYNEQFF. The rearrangement uses TRBV7-2 and TRBJ2-1; 8 bases map to TRBD2. CDR1 SGHTA and CDR2 FQGNSA come from the germline V gene. The CDR3 is 16 amino acids. V was pared by 1 base and J by 4 bases, with 6 bases of the junction left unmatched. Full variable domain (outside the CDR3, taken from reference TRBV7-2 and TRBJ2-1): GAGVSQSPSNKVTEKGKDVELRCDPISGHTALYWYRQSLGQGLEFLIYFQGNSAPDKSGLPSDRFSAERTGGSVSTLTIQRTQQEDSAVYLCASSLGGLAGYNEQFFGPGTRLTVL.

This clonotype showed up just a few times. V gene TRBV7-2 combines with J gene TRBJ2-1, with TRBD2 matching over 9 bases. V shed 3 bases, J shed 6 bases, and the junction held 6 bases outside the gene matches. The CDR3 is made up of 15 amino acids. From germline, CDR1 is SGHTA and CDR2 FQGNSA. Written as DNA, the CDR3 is TGTGCCAGCAGCTTGTGGGGGACTAGCCTCAATGAGCAGTTCTTC. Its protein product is CASSLWGTSLNEQFF. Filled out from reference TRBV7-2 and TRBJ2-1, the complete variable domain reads GAGVSQSPSNKVTEKGKDVELRCDPISGHTALYWYRQSLGQGLEFLIYFQGNSAPDKSGLPSDRFSAERTGGSVSTLTIQRTQQEDSAVYLCASSLWGTSLNEQFFGPGTRLTVL.